One and the same sample provided the 28 T cell receptor beta chains below, sequenced in a study of cytomegalovirus exposure and HLA in healthy donors. Libraries were prepared by immunoSEQ multiplex PCR; TCRdb keeps only in-frame clonotypes and omits some of them. The data hold about 160,000 clones, with roughly nine tenths observed a single time. Sequenced sample: PBMCs. The receptors were gathered from a woman aged 25 to 39 in good health and CMV-seronegative.

The gene calls are TRBV28 and TRBJ1-2; unclear D gene. The germline V gene has CDR1 MDHEN and CDR2 SYDVKM. V was cut by 6 bases and J by 3 bases, with 17 bases left in between. CDR3 length: 15 residues. The chain's CDR3 is CASRTRSSSYYGYTF. Written as DNA, the CDR3 is TGTGCCAGCAGGACGAGAAGCTCCTCATACTATGGCTACACCTTC.

The chain employs TRBV7-3 and TRBJ1-6; D is unclear. Trimming took off 5 bases at V and 4 bases at J, with 3 bases between the two ends. Germline V gene data show CDR1 as SGHTA and CDR2 as FQGTGA. The CDR3 spans 12 residues. CDR3 protein: CASSQYNSPLHF. The CDR3 nucleotides are TGTGCCAGCAGCCAATATAATTCACCCCTCCACTTT.

This chain joins TRBV9 and TRBJ2-2; 11 nucleotides line up with TRBD1. The CDR3 runs to 18 residues. Germline V gives CDR1 SGDLS, CDR2 YYNGEE. V shed 0 bases and J 3 bases; nucleotides not matched to a gene: 7. CDR3 nucleotides: TGTGCCAGCAGCGTAGTCAAGGACAGGGGGCTCGACACCGGGGAGCTGTTTTTT. Translated, it gives CASSVVKDRGLDTGELFF. Complete variable domain (other parts from reference TRBV9 and TRBJ2-2): DSGVTQTPKHLITATGQRVTLRCSPRSGDLSVYWYQQSLDQGLQFLIQYYNGEERAKGNILERFSAQQFPDLHSELNLSSLELGDSALYFCASSVVKDRGLDTGELFFGEGSRLTVL.

This rearrangement joins TRBV11-2 to TRBJ1-1; D is unclear. CDR1 is SGHAT and CDR2 is FQNNGV in the germline V gene. This CDR3 spans 13 amino acids. V lost 4 bases and J 4 bases, leaving 10 bases between the germline ends. The CDR3 sequence is CASSSTSSTEAFF. The CDR3 DNA reads TGTGCCAGCAGCTCCACTAGTAGCACTGAAGCTTTCTTT.

The V call is TRBV27, the J call TRBJ2-3; D may match TRBD1 or TRBD2 (5 bases each). Trimming shortened V by 4 bases and J by 0 bases, and 17 bases separated the two germline ends. Per the germline V gene, CDR1 is MNHEY and CDR2 is SMNVEV (reference sequence). The CDR3 contains 17 residues. The CDR3, as DNA: TGTGCCAGCAGTTCGTCGATTCCGGGACCTAGCACAGATACGCAGTATTTT. Translation gives CASSSSIPGPSTDTQYF.

This chain joins TRBV27 and TRBJ1-3; the D gene is possibly TRBD1 (6 bases). Germline CDR1 is MNHEY and CDR2 is SMNVEV (reference sequence). Between the trimmed V and J ends, which lost 5 bases and 6 bases, there was a span of 17 bases. This CDR3 spans 15 amino acids. The CDR3 bases are TGTGCCAGCAGTCGATCCTGGGGGGGGCAAAACACCATATATTTT. Residues: CASSRSWGGQNTIYF.

For the CDR3, the DNA is TGCGCCAGCAGCTTCAAACAGGGTGATATCACTGAAGCTTTCTTT. It is translated as CASSFKQGDITEAFF. The chain carries TRBV5-1 and TRBJ1-1, with D maybe TRBD1 (6 bases). Germline V gene data show CDR1 as SGHRS and CDR2 as YFSETQ. The CDR3 has 15 amino acids. Trimming took 2 bases from V and 4 from J, leaving 15 bases between them.

The chain uses TRBV27 and TRBJ2-7, with 10 bases matching TRBD1. The J segment lost 7 bases and the V segment lost 4 bases, leaving 7 bases of the junction unmatched. Per germline, CDR1 MNHEY and CDR2 SMNVEV (reference sequence). This CDR3 region has 14 residues. CDR3 bases: TGTGCCAGCAGTTGGGACAGGGGAGTGGGGGAGCAGTACTTC. Translation: CASSWDRGVGEQYF.

V usage is TRBV27 and J usage is TRBJ1-2; no firm D call. CDR1 and CDR2 (germline): MNHEY, SMNVEV (reference sequence). The CDR3 has 16 residues. V gave up 6 bases and J gave up 5 bases, with 22 bases separating them. The CDR3 loop reads CASSPRGLGPSYGYTF. The CDR3, as DNA: TGTGCCAGCAGCCCCCGTGGCCTTGGACCTTCGTATGGCTACACCTTC.

The sample holds one count of this clone. The chain uses TRBV15 and TRBJ2-5; perhaps D is TRBD1 or TRBD2 (5 bases each). The V and J ends lost 8 bases and 3 bases respectively, with 22 bases between them. The CDR3 covers 16 residues. Germline-derived CDR1 and CDR2 are LNHNV and YYDKDF (reference sequence). Here the CDR3 reads CATGGRGGSKKETQYF. The CDR3 bases are TGTGCCACCGGGGGACGAGGCGGATCCAAAAAAGAGACCCAGTACTTC. The variable domain in full, completed from reference TRBV15 and TRBJ2-5, reads DAMVIQNPRYQVTQFGKPVTLSCSQTLNHNVMYWYQQKSSQAPKLLFHYYDKDFNNEADTPDNFQSRRPNTSFCFLDIRSPGLGDTAMYLCATGGRGGSKKETQYFGPGTRLLVL.

This sequence joins TRBV11-3 and TRBJ2-2, with 9 bases fitting TRBD1. The V and J ends lost 6 bases and 7 bases, in that order; junction bases with no gene match: 12. Germline loops: CDR1 SGHNT, CDR2 YENEEA. CDR3 length: 16 amino acids. The CDR3 here is CASRKTGTGIFGELFF. In DNA, the CDR3 is TGTGCCAGCAGGAAAACTGGGACAGGGATTTTCGGGGAGCTGTTTTTT.

The gene calls are TRBV5-4 and TRBJ2-5; 12 nucleotides match TRBD2. Gene TRBJ2-7 matches the end of the DNA better, so the J call may be wrong. This CDR3 is built from 16 residues. Germline V gene lookup returns CDR1 SGHNT and CDR2 YYREEE (reference sequence). CDR3 coding DNA: TGTGCCAGCAGCAACCGTGGGGGACTAGCGGGTGCCGAGCAGTACTTC. This sequence encodes CASSNRGGLAGAEQYF.

The rearrangement uses TRBV6-1 and TRBJ1-6; 8 positions agree with TRBD1. The CDR3 spans 16 residues. J lost 5 bases, V lost 4 bases, and 7 bases had no gene match. The germline V gene has CDR1 MNHNS and CDR2 SASEGT. The CDR3 region is CASSGRTGRHNSPLHF. In nucleotides, the CDR3 is TGTGCCAGCAGTGGAAGGACAGGGCGACATAATTCACCCCTCCACTTT.

The chain combines TRBV9 with TRBJ2-2, with TRBD2 identical over 12 bases. After removal of 0 bases from V and 4 bases from J, the junction contained 1 base not matched to a gene. Germline-derived CDR1 and CDR2 are SGDLS and YYNGEE. The CDR3 loop spans 16 amino acids. The CDR3 loop reads CASSVVTSGGTGELFF. The CDR3 region has the DNA TGTGCCAGCAGCGTAGTGACTAGCGGGGGCACCGGGGAGCTGTTTTTT.

The chain couples TRBV7-8 to TRBJ2-1, with 10 bases fitting TRBD2. Losses at the gene ends were 5 bases for V and 0 bases for J; bases not matched to a gene: 13. CDR1 SGHVS and CDR2 FQNEAQ come from the germline V gene. CDR3 length: 19 residues. The CDR3 bases are TGTGCCAGCAGCCTGTTTCTAGCGGGAGCCCCGAGCTCCTACAATGAGCAGTTCTTC. It specifies CASSLFLAGAPSSYNEQFF.

V gene TRBV7-3 combines with J gene TRBJ2-1; 7 positions match TRBD1. The CDR3 is made up of 16 amino acids. V shed 0 bases, J shed 4 bases, and the junction held 6 bases outside the gene matches. Looked up from germline, CDR1 is SGHTA and CDR2 is FQGTGA. The CDR3 reads CASSLTSGDSYNEQFF. CDR3 nucleotides: TGTGCCAGCAGCTTAACGTCCGGGGACAGTTACAATGAGCAGTTCTTC.

V is TRBV2 and J is TRBJ2-1; D not certain. Germline V gene data show CDR1 as SNHLY and CDR2 as FYNNEI. CDR3 size: 14 residues. The germline V and J ends were trimmed by 2 bases and 9 bases, with 14 bases remaining between them. CDR3 protein: CASSEPGTLGEQFF. Written as DNA, the CDR3 is TGTGCCAGCAGTGAACCAGGAACCTTAGGTGAGCAGTTCTTC.

The chain recombines TRBV4-3 with TRBJ2-2; TRBD2 might be the D (6 bases). The germline gives CDR1 LGHNA, CDR2 YSLEER. The CDR3 is made up of 13 amino acids. With 5 bases removed from V and 5 bases from J, the gap between germline ends came to 9 bases. The CDR3, as DNA: TGCGCCAGCAGCACACGGGAGACCGGGGAGCTGTTTTTT. As protein: CASSTRETGELFF.

The V and J genes are TRBV27 and TRBJ2-6; the D is unclear. This CDR3 has 14 residues. Germline CDR1 is MNHEY and CDR2 is SMNVEV (reference sequence). With 1 base removed from V and 4 bases from J, the gap between germline ends came to 5 bases. The CDR3 DNA is TGTGCCAGCAGTTTATTTTCAGGGGCCAACGTCCTGACTTTC. Residues: CASSLFSGANVLTF. The full variable domain, completed using reference TRBV27 and TRBJ2-6, is EAQVTQNPRYLITVTGKKLTVTCSQNMNHEYMSWYRQDPGLGLRQIYYSMNVEVTDKGDVPEGYKVSRKEKRNFPLILESPSPNQTSLYFCASSLFSGANVLTFGAGSRLTVL.

V usage is TRBV9 and J usage is TRBJ2-5; the match to TRBD1 covers 9 bases. With 0 bases clipped from V and 5 bases from J, the junction kept 8 bases outside the gene matches. CDR1 and CDR2 from the germline V gene are SGDLS and YYNGEE. CDR3 length: 16 residues. The CDR3 nucleotides are TGTGCCAGCAGCGTAGACCCAACAGGGGGCCAGGAGACCCAGTACTTC. It yields the protein CASSVDPTGGQETQYF. Combining the CDR3 with reference TRBV9 and TRBJ2-5 gives the whole variable domain DSGVTQTPKHLITATGQRVTLRCSPRSGDLSVYWYQQSLDQGLQFLIQYYNGEERAKGNILERFSAQQFPDLHSELNLSSLELGDSALYFCASSVDPTGGQETQYFGPGTRLLVL.

Points on this clone: Other DNA sequences from this sample encode an identical CDR3 as well. This chain connects TRBV9 to TRBJ1-4, with D unclear. The V end lost 0 bases, the J end lost 8 bases, and 8 bases lay between the germline ends. The CDR3 is 13 amino acids. The germline gives CDR1 SGDLS, CDR2 YYNGEE. The CDR3 DNA follows: TGTGCCAGCAGCGTAGATTTTGGAGAAAAACTGTTTTTT. It translates to CASSVDFGEKLFF. The full variable domain, rest sourced from reference TRBV9 and TRBJ1-4, is DSGVTQTPKHLITATGQRVTLRCSPRSGDLSVYWYQQSLDQGLQFLIQYYNGEERAKGNILERFSAQQFPDLHSELNLSSLELGDSALYFCASSVDFGEKLFFGSGTQLSVL.

The rearrangement links TRBV9 to TRBJ1-2; 10 bases line up with TRBD1. Germline V CDR1 and CDR2: SGDLS, YYNGEE. V lost 3 bases, J lost 8 bases, and 4 bases stayed unmatched. The CDR3 has 13 residues. For the CDR3, the DNA is TGTGCCAGCAGCGGTGGACAGGGGGTCGGCTACACCTTC. Encoded protein: CASSGGQGVGYTF. Complete variable domain (other parts from reference TRBV9 and TRBJ1-2): DSGVTQTPKHLITATGQRVTLRCSPRSGDLSVYWYQQSLDQGLQFLIQYYNGEERAKGNILERFSAQQFPDLHSELNLSSLELGDSALYFCASSGGQGVGYTFGSGTRLTVV.

The chain links TRBV7-2 to TRBJ2-6; D is uncertain. Trimming shortened V by 0 bases and J by 0 bases, and 0 bases separated the two germline ends. The CDR3 is 14 residues long. Germline V lookup: CDR1 SGHTA, CDR2 FQGNSA. The CDR3 nucleotides read TGTGCCAGCAGCTTAGCCTCTGGGGCCAACGTCCTGACTTTC. The encoded protein is CASSLASGANVLTF.

This chain joins TRBV5-1 and TRBJ2-7; TRBD1 agrees at 8 bases. Germline CDR1 SGHRS, CDR2 YFSETQ. V lost 4 bases to trimming and J lost 7 bases; unmatched junction nucleotides: 10. This CDR3 comprises 14 residues. The DNA for the CDR3 is TGCGCCAGCAGCCGAGACAGGGGTTCTGGTGAGCAGTACTTC. This translates into CASSRDRGSGEQYF.

The rearrangement uses TRBV7-8 and TRBJ1-3; D remains ambiguous. This CDR3 contains 16 residues. Germline V lookup: CDR1 SGHVS, CDR2 FQNEAQ. V was trimmed by 1 base and J by 0 bases, leaving 10 bases between them. The DNA for the CDR3 is TGTGCCAGCAGCTTAGAGTCGGCAGGCTCTGGAAACACCATATATTTT. This codes for CASSLESAGSGNTIYF.

The V call is TRBV19, the J call TRBJ2-6; D is unclear. V lost 1 base and J 2 bases, leaving 9 bases between the germline ends. The germline gives CDR1 LNHDA, CDR2 SQIVND (reference sequence). The CDR3 sequence is 16 residues long. CDR3 sequence reads: CASSIAAVTGANVLTF. The CDR3 nucleotides read TGTGCCAGTAGTATAGCTGCAGTCACTGGGGCCAACGTCCTGACTTTC.

The rearrangement uses TRBV9 and TRBJ2-3, with D perhaps TRBD1 (5 bases). The CDR3 consists of 16 residues. Germline loops: CDR1 SGDLS, CDR2 YYNGEE. Trimming pared 0 bases from V and 3 bases from J, leaving 14 bases between. The chain's CDR3 is CASSVASGSVTDTQYF. The CDR3 DNA follows: TGTGCCAGCAGCGTAGCGTCAGGGTCTGTAACAGATACGCAGTATTTT.

The V and J genes are TRBV11-2 and TRBJ2-3; possibly TRBD2 for D (6 bases). Germline CDR1 and CDR2: SGHAT and FQNNGV. Deletions cut 5 bases from V and 8 bases from J, with 20 bases between. This CDR3 is built from 15 residues. This CDR3 is CASSTNRGVSSTQYF. The CDR3 DNA reads as TGTGCCAGCAGCACGAACCGCGGGGTTTCTAGTACGCAGTATTTT.